Included here is one T cell receptor beta chain sequence, with context. PCR involved 60 Vbeta and 13 Jbeta primers. Sequencing used immunoSEQ multiplex PCR; TCRdb keeps in-frame clones, though not all of them. The sample lists around 120,000 clones, around 72% occurring once. The entry originates in a study of cytomegalovirus exposure and HLA in healthy donors. Germline V lookup: CDR1 SGHRS, CDR2 YFSETQ. Deletions cut 0 bases from V and 3 bases from J, with 6 bases between. This CDR3 has 13 amino acids. The receptor was isolated from a woman between 40 and 55 years old in good health and CMV-seronegative. The source material was PBMCs. The chain links TRBV5-1 to TRBJ1-2; D not resolved. CDR3: CASSLADYYGYTF. CDR3 nucleotide sequence: TGCGCCAGCAGCTTGGCGGACTACTATGGCTACACCTTC.